Sequencing of this T cell receptor (beta chain) was carried out in a study of blood T cell repertoires in COVID-19. On the study more broadly: The United States, Italy and Spain supplied acute and convalescent COVID-19 samples. Nucleic acid was either cDNA or gDNA, and it came from T cells, B-cell-depleted T cells, or PBMCs.

In the original processing: Estimation of nucleated cell counts was performed using reference gene primer amplification. TCRdb's copy holds only in-frame clones and misses some; the assay was immunoSEQ multiplex PCR. V and J calls and clone size are given by that table; D and trimming were obtained from the DNA. The table has 40,000 to 50,000 clones, around 90% seen once. Losses at the gene ends were 6 bases for V and 4 bases for J; bases not matched to a gene: 2. The CDR3 loop spans 12 amino acids. CDR1 and CDR2 from the germline V gene are SNHLY and FYNNEI. Sequencing used peripheral blood. The chain carries TRBV2 and TRBJ1-2; TRBD1 agrees at 7 bases. The clonotype comes from a man aged 55 to 69 with acute or convalescent COVID-19. In nucleotides, the CDR3 is TGTGCCAGCAGGGACAGGAGCTATGGCTACACCTTC. Its translation is CASRDRSYGYTF.